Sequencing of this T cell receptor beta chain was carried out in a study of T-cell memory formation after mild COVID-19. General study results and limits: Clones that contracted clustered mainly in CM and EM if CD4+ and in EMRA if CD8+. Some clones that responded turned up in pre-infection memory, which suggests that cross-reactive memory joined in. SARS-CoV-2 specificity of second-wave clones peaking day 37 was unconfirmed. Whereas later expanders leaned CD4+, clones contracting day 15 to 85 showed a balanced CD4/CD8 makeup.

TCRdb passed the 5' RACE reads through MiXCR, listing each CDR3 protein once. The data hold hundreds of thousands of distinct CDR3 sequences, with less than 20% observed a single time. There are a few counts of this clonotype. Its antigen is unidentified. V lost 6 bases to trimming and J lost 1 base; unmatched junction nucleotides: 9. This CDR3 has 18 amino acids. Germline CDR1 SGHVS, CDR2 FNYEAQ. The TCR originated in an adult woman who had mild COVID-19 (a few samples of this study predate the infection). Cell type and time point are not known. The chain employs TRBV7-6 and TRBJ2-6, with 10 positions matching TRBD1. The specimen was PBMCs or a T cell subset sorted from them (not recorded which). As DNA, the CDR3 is TGTGCCAGCAGTAAACCCGGGACAGGGGTGTCTGGGGCCAACGTCCTGACTTTC. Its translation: CASSKPGTGVSGANVLTF.